The next 15 T cell receptor beta chains were all read from a single sample in a study of cytomegalovirus exposure and HLA in healthy donors. The PCR had 60 Vbeta and 13 Jbeta primers. Here immunoSEQ multiplex PCR was the method, and the copy in TCRdb shows in-frame clones only, minus some. The top ten hold 0.24% of the sample, which has around 210,000 clones, roughly 84% seen once. Source material: PBMCs. These receptors came from a girl aged 2 to 10 in good health and CMV-seronegative.

This clone was found once. This chain links TRBV4-1 with TRBJ2-1; 11 nucleotides align to TRBD2. The CDR3 totals 15 residues. The ends lost 6 bases at V and 4 bases at J; junction bases unmatched: 5. Germline CDR1 MGHRA, CDR2 YSYEKL. The CDR3 DNA reads as TGCGCCAGCAGATTAGCGGGAGGGTTGTACAATGAGCAGTTCTTC. This codes for CASRLAGGLYNEQFF.

The CDR3 spells CASSYHIGSYNEQFF. CDR3 sequence (DNA): TGTGCCAGCAGTTACCACATAGGGAGTTACAATGAGCAGTTCTTC. J is TRBJ2-1 and V is TRBV6-5; possibly TRBD2 for D (5 bases). Germline V gene data show CDR1 as MNHEY and CDR2 as SVGAGI. V lost 2 bases to trimming and J lost 4 bases, with 12 bases between them. This CDR3 has 15 residues.

The chain is built from TRBV6-1 and TRBJ1-3, with TRBD1 identical over 7 bases. V shed 4 bases and J 0 bases; nucleotides not matched to a gene: 3. The CDR3 consists of 15 residues. Germline V CDR1 and CDR2: MNHNS, SASEGT. In nucleotides, the CDR3 is TGTGCCAGCAGTGCGACAGGGACCTCTGGAAACACCATATATTTT. Residues: CASSATGTSGNTIYF.

With respect to this clone: This CDR3 is also generated by other DNA sequences in the sample. This chain links TRBV5-1 with TRBJ1-1, with D maybe TRBD1 (5 bases). The V and J ends lost 5 bases and 0 bases respectively, with 8 bases between them. CDR3 length: 13 amino acids. CDR1 and CDR2 from the germline V gene are SGHRS and YFSETQ. This CDR3 reads CASSQGLNTEAFF. CDR3 coding DNA: TGCGCCAGCAGTCAGGGTTTGAACACTGAAGCTTTCTTT.

The chain is built from TRBV5-1 and TRBJ2-1, with 8 nucleotides matching TRBD2. The germline gives CDR1 SGHRS, CDR2 YFSETQ. Germline trimming cut 2 bases from V and 3 bases from J; bases unmatched to any gene: 4. CDR3 length equals 15 residues. The CDR3 bases are TGCGCCAGCAGCTTCGGGGCGGGGGGCTACAATGAGCAGTTCTTC. Translated: CASSFGAGGYNEQFF.

The rearrangement links TRBV6-1 to TRBJ2-7, with 7 bases that match TRBD2. CDR1 MNHNS and CDR2 SASEGT come from the germline V gene. CDR3 size: 14 residues. With V trimmed by 6 bases and J by 0 bases, 5 bases remained unmatched. The CDR3 nucleotides read TGTGCCAGCAGGGGGGGACTATACTCCTACGAGCAGTACTTC. This sequence encodes CASRGGLYSYEQYF.

The chain recombines TRBV29-1 with TRBJ2-3; perhaps TRBD1 as D (5 bases). The ends were cut back, 4 bases at V and 5 bases at J, with 7 bases in the middle. The germline V gene encodes CDR1 SQVTM and CDR2 ANQGSEA. CDR3 length equals 11 residues. CDR3 DNA: TGCAGCGTTGGACAGCTAGATACGCAGTATTTT. Translation: CSVGQLDTQYF.

The sample holds a few counts of this clone. V gene TRBV4-1 combines with J gene TRBJ2-3, with 8 bases aligning to TRBD2. The germline V gene encodes CDR1 MGHRA and CDR2 YSYEKL. V trimming: 7 bases; J trimming: 1 base; junction bases outside the gene matches: 7. CDR3 length: 15 residues. CDR3 nucleotide sequence: TGCGCCAGCATGACGGGGGGGCGCCGCACAGATACGCAGTATTTT. Translation: CASMTGGRRTDTQYF.

The rearrangement uses TRBV6-1 and TRBJ2-7, with 8 nucleotides matching TRBD2. V gave up 2 bases and J gave up 3 bases; unmatched junction bases: 12. Germline lookup yields CDR1 MNHNS and CDR2 SASEGT. The CDR3 extends over 17 amino acids. CDR3 DNA sequence: TGTGCCAGCAGTGAAAAGCGAATAGGACTAGCCGTCTACGAGCAGTACTTC. Its translation: CASSEKRIGLAVYEQYF.

J is TRBJ2-1 and V is TRBV30; D may be TRBD1 (6 bases). Germline CDR1 and CDR2: GTSNPN and SVGIG (reference sequence). Trimming took 2 bases from V and 7 from J, leaving 12 bases between them. CDR3 length equals 13 residues. Here the CDR3 reads CAWSNFRGNEQFF. CDR3 sequence (DNA): TGTGCCTGGAGTAATTTTAGGGGGAATGAGCAGTTCTTC. Looking up the rest from reference TRBV30 and TRBJ2-1 gives the full variable domain: SQTIHQWPATLVQPVGSPLSLECTVEGTSNPNLYWYRQAAGRGLQLLFYSVGIGQISSEVPQNLSASRPQDRQFILSSKKLLLSDSGFYLCAWSNFRGNEQFFGPGTRLTVL.

V and J are TRBV27 and TRBJ2-1, with D tentatively TRBD2 (6 bases). V was shortened by 2 bases and J by 7 bases, with 15 bases between the two germline ends. There are 15 residues in the CDR3. CDR1 and CDR2 from the germline V gene are MNHEY and SMNVEV (reference sequence). The DNA for the CDR3 is TGTGCCAGCAGTTTACCCCCACAACGGGAGAATGAGCAGTTCTTC. Translating it yields CASSLPPQRENEQFF.

A note on this clone: An end of the junction differs from the germline gene, which may be a read error. The chain uses TRBV6-1 and TRBJ2-1; 8 bases fit TRBD2. CDR1 is MNHNS and CDR2 is SASEGT in the germline V gene. The CDR3 is 13 amino acids. CDR3 residues: CASSRPGLVLQIF. CDR3 nucleotide sequence: TGTGCCAGCAGTCGCCCGGGACTAGTTCTCCAAATCTTC.

Only one count was recorded for this clone. The rearrangement joins TRBV11-2 to TRBJ2-1; TRBD1 is a possible D gene (6 bases). CDR1 and CDR2 from the germline V gene are SGHAT and FQNNGV. Trimming shortened V by 5 bases and J by 1 base, and 18 bases separated the two germline ends. This CDR3 has 17 residues. The DNA for the CDR3 is TGTGCCAGCAGCATCGGTCCAGGGACAAGGTCCTACAATGAGCAGTTCTTC. The encoded protein is CASSIGPGTRSYNEQFF. Full variable domain (missing parts from reference TRBV11-2 and TRBJ2-1): EAGVAQSPRYKIIEKRQSVAFWCNPISGHATLYWYQQILGQGPKLLIQFQNNGVVDDSQLPKDRFSAERLKGVDSTLKIQPAKLEDSAVYLCASSIGPGTRSYNEQFFGPGTRLTVL.

The genes are TRBV9 and TRBJ2-1; 9 nucleotides agree with TRBD2. CDR3 length: 16 amino acids. Germline CDR1 is SGDLS and CDR2 is YYNGEE. V dropped 4 bases and J dropped 7; count of bases not matched to a gene: 12. CDR3 protein: CASSPRPGTSSNEQFF. CDR3 DNA sequence: TGTGCCAGCAGCCCCCGGCCGGGGACTAGCTCAAATGAGCAGTTCTTC.

J is TRBJ2-1 and V is TRBV10-3, with 14 bases identical to TRBD2. There are 18 residues in the CDR3. V shed 0 bases and J 4 bases; nucleotides not matched to a gene: 5. CDR1 is ENHRY and CDR2 is SYGVKD in the germline V gene. Here the CDR3 reads CAISESGTSGGVYNEQFF. The CDR3 region has the DNA TGTGCCATCAGTGAGTCAGGGACTAGCGGGGGAGTTTACAATGAGCAGTTCTTC.